This T cell receptor (beta chain) was found in a study of cytomegalovirus exposure and HLA in healthy donors. The CDR3 consists of 13 residues. The V and J ends lost 6 bases and 3 bases, in that order; junction bases with no gene match: 1. The germline V gene encodes CDR1 SEHNR and CDR2 FQNEAQ (reference sequence). Study observations and caveats: An analysis was carried out at a later point. It showed that HLA-associated TCR beta chains were more clonally expanded than equally common non-associated chains. According to the study, 150 to 200 TCR beta chains were cytomegalovirus-associated. Across donors, presence/absence analyses took sequencing depth to be roughly uniform. Many donors shared some public TCRs, even though most TCR sequences were rare.

PCR involved 60 Vbeta and 13 Jbeta primers. Measured with immunoSEQ multiplex PCR; TCRdb has only the in-frame clones, and not every one. The table shows tens of thousands of clones, with 75% to 85% occurring only once. A note on this clone: Its antigen is as yet unknown.

V and J are TRBV7-9 and TRBJ2-5, with 10 bases aligning to TRBD2. Material for sequencing was PBMCs. The receptor's source is a woman younger than 45 in good health and CMV-seronegative. This chain's CDR3 is CASRLAGEETQYF. CDR3 nucleotides: TGTGCCAGCAGGCTAGCGGGAGAAGAGACCCAGTACTTC.